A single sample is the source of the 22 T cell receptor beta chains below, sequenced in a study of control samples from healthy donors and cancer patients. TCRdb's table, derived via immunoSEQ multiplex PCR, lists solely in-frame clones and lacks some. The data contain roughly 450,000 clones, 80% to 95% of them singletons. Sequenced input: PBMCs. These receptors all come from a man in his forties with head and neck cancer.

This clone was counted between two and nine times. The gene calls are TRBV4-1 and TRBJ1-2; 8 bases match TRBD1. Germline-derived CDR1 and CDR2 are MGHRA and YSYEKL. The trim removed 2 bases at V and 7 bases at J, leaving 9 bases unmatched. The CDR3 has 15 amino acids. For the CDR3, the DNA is TGCGCCAGCAGCCAACCCGGACAGGGCTTGAGTGGCTACACCTTC. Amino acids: CASSQPGQGLSGYTF.

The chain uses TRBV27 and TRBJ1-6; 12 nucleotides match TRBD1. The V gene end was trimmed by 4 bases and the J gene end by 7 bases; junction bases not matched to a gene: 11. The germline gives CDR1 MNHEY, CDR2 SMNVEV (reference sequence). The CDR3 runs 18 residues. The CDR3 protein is CASSSFSGTGGSNSPLHF. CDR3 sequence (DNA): TGTGCCAGCAGTTCTTTCTCCGGGACAGGGGGCTCCAATTCACCCCTCCACTTT.

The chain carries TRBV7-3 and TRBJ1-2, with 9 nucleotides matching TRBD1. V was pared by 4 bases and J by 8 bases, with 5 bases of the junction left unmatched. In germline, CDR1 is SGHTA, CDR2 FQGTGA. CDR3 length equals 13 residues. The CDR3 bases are TGTGCCAGCAGCTCCACAGGGGGCGACGGCTACACCTTC. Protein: CASSSTGGDGYTF.

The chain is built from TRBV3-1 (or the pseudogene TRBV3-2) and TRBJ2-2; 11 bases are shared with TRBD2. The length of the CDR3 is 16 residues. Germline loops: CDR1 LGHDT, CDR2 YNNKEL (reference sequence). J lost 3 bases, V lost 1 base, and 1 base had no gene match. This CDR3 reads CASSQGLAGHTGELFF. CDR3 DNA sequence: TGTGCCAGCAGCCAAGGACTAGCGGGGCACACCGGGGAGCTGTTTTTT.

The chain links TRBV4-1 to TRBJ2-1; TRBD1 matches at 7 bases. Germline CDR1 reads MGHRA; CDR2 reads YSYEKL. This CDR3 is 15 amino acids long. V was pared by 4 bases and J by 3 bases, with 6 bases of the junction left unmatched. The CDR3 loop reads CASSLPDRYYNEQFF. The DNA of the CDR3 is TGCGCCAGCAGCCTTCCGGACAGGTACTACAATGAGCAGTTCTTC.

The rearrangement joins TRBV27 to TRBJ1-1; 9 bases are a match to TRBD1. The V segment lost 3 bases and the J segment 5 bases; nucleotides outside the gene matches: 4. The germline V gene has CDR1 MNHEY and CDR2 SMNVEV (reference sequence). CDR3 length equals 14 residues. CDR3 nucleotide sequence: TGTGCCAGCAGTTTCCTCGACAGGGGGACTGAAGCTTTCTTT. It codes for CASSFLDRGTEAFF.

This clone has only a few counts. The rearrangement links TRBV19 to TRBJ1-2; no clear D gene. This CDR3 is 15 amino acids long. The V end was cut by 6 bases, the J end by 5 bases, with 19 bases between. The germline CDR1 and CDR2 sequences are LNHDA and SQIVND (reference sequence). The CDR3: CASSEPDGVGYGYTF. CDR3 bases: TGTGCCAGTAGCGAACCGGACGGCGTGGGATATGGCTACACCTTC.

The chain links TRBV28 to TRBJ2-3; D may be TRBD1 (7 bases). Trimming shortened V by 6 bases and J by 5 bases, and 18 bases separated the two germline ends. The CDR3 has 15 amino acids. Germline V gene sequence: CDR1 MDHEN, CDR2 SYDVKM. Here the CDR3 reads CASRNRGTAQDTQYF. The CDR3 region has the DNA TGTGCCAGCAGGAACCGCGGGACAGCGCAAGATACGCAGTATTTT.

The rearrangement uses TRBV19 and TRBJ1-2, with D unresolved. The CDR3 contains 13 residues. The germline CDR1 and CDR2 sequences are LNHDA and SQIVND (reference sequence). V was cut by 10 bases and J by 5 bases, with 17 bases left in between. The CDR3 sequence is CATTPTQNYGYTF. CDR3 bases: TGTGCCACCACCCCAACCCAGAATTATGGCTACACCTTC. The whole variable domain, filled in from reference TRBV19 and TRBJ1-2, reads DGGITQSPKYLFRKEGQNVTLSCEQNLNHDAMYWYRQDPGQGLRLIYYSQIVNDFQKGDIAEGYSVSREKKESFPLTVTSAQKNPTAFYLCATTPTQNYGYTFGSGTRLTVV.

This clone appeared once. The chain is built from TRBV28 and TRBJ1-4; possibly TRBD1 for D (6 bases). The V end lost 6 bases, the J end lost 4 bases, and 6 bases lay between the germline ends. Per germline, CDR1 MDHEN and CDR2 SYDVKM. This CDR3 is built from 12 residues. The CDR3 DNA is TGTGCCAGCAGACAGGGTAATGAAAAACTGTTTTTT. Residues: CASRQGNEKLFF.

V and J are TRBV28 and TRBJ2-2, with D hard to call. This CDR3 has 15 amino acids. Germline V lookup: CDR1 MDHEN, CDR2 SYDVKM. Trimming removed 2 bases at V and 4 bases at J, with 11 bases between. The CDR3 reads CASSLRWVGTGELFF. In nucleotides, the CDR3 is TGTGCCAGCAGTTTACGGTGGGTTGGCACCGGGGAGCTGTTTTTT.

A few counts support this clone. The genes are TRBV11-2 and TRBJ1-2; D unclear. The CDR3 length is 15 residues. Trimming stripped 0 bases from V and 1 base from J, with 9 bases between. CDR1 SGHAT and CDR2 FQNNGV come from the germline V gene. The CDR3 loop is CASSLDLGFNYGYTF. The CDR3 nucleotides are TGTGCCAGCAGCTTAGACCTGGGTTTTAACTATGGCTACACCTTC.

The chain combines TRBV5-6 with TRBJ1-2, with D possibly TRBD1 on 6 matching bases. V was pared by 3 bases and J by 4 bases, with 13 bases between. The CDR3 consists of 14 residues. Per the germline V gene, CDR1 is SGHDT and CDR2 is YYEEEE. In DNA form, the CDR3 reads TGTGCCAGCAGCTACAGGGACCCTGGCTATGGCTACACCTTC. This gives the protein CASSYRDPGYGYTF.

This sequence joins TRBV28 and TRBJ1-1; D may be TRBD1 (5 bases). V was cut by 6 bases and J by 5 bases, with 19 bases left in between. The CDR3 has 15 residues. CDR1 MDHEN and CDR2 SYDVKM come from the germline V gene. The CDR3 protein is CASSPVGQGGTEAFF. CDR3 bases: TGTGCCAGCAGCCCGGTGGGGCAGGGTGGGACTGAAGCTTTCTTT.

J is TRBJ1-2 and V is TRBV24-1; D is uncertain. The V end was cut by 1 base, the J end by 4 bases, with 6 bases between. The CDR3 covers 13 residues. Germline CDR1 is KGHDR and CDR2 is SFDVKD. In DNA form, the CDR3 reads TGTGCCACCAGTGATTTAACCGGCTATGGCTACACCTTC. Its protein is CATSDLTGYGYTF.

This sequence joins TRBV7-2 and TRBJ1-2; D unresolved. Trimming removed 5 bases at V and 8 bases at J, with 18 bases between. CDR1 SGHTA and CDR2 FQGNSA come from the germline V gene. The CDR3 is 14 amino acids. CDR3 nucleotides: TGTGCCAGCAGCAGTCGAAGTGGGGAGGGCGGCTACACCTTC. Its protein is CASSSRSGEGGYTF.

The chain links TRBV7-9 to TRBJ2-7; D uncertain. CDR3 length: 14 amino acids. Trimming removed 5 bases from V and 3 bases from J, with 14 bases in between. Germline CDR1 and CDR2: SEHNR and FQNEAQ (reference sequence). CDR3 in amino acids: CASSPSGIHYEQYF. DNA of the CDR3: TGTGCCAGCAGCCCCAGTGGGATCCACTACGAGCAGTACTTC.

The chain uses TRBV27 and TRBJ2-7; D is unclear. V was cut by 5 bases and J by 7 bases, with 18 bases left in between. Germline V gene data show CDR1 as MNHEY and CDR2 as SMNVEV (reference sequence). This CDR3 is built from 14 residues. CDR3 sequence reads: CASSPRPTLGEQYF. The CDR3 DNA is TGTGCCAGCAGTCCCCGACCCACCTTGGGTGAGCAGTACTTC.

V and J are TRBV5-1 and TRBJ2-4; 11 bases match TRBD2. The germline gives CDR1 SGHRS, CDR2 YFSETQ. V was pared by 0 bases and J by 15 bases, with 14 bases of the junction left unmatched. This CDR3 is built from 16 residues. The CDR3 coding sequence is TGCGCCAGCAGCTTGGCCGCTGGACTAGCGGGTTTTTCGCGGTACTTC. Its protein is CASSLAAGLAGFSRYF.

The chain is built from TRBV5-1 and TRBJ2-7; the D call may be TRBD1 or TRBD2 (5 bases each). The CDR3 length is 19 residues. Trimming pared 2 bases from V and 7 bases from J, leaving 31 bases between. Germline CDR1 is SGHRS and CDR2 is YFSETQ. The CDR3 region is CASSLRTISSMRGTAEQYF. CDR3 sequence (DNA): TGCGCCAGCAGCTTAAGGACCATCTCTAGTATGCGTGGGACCGCTGAGCAGTACTTC.

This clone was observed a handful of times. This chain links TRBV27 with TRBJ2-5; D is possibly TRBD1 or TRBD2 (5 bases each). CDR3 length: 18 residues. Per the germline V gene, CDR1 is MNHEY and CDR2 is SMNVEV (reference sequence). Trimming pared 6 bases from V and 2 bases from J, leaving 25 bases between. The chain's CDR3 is CASSHPNGSGAEQETQYF. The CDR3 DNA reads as TGTGCCAGCAGCCACCCCAACGGCTCCGGGGCAGAACAAGAGACCCAGTACTTC.

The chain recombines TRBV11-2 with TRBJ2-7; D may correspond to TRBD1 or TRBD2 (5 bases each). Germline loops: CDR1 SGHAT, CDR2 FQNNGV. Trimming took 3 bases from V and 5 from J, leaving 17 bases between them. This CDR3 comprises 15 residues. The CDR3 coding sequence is TGTGCCAGCAGCTTTCAATGGGGGAAAGTAGACGAGCAGTACTTC. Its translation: CASSFQWGKVDEQYF.